The 8 T cell receptor beta chains below were found in one sample sequenced in a study of CD8 T cells in Susac syndrome. With random hexamers, reverse transcription was performed on about 0.5 to 1 ug of RNA. TCRdb re-called the immunoSEQ multiplex PCR reads with MiXCR, one entry per CDR3 protein. The sample yields about 200,000 distinct CDR3 sequences, around 90% seen once. Sequencing was carried out using CD4+ T cells from PBMCs. The receptors stem from a human donor with Susac syndrome.

The chain recombines TRBV9 with TRBJ1-6; D not resolved. From germline, CDR1 is SGDLS and CDR2 YYNGEE. V was pared by 0 bases and J by 10 bases, with 17 bases between. The CDR3 length is 16 residues. The CDR3 DNA reads TGTGCCAGCAGCGTAGGGGGAGGGAGCTCTTGGTCACCCCTCCACTTT. The encoded protein is CASSVGGGSSWSPLHF.

The sample holds one count of this clonotype. The V gene is TRBV7-3, the J gene TRBJ2-2; TRBD2 matches 8 bases. The CDR3 has 16 amino acids. V was clipped by 2 bases and J by 3 bases; unmatched bases: 5. Looked up from germline, CDR1 is SGHTA and CDR2 is FQGTGA. The CDR3 reads CASSLRGGLDTGELFF. DNA of the CDR3: TGTGCCAGCAGCTTACGGGGGGGCCTGGACACCGGGGAGCTGTTTTTT.

The chain has TRBV10-3 and TRBJ1-6; TRBD1 agrees at 11 bases. J lost 10 bases, V lost 6 bases, and 2 bases had no gene match. Germline V gene lookup returns CDR1 ENHRY and CDR2 SYGVKD. CDR3 length: 13 residues. CDR3 coding DNA: TGTGCCATCAGAGGGACAGGGGGATCACCCCTCCACTTT. Translating it yields CAIRGTGGSPLHF.

In its sample, this clonotype was seen once. This chain connects TRBV18 to TRBJ2-1, with D hard to call. CDR1 KGHSH and CDR2 LQKENI come from the germline V gene. CDR3 length: 14 residues. The V end was cut by 2 bases, the J end by 5 bases, with 10 bases between. CDR3 sequence: CASSPSPRHNEQFF. The CDR3 nucleotides read TGTGCCAGCTCACCATCCCCCAGACACAATGAGCAGTTCTTC.

The J gene is TRBJ2-4, the V gene TRBV5-1; D is undetermined. Per germline, CDR1 SGHRS and CDR2 YFSETQ. This CDR3 is built from 13 residues. V lost 7 bases and J 0 bases, leaving 8 bases between the germline ends. CDR3 nucleotide sequence: TGCGCCAGCGCGAGCATAGCCAAAAACATTCAGTACTTC. Translation: CASASIAKNIQYF.

The CDR3 DNA sequence: TGTGCCAGCAGCCACGATAACTACGAGCAGTACTTC. Amino acid sequence: CASSHDNYEQYF. The gene calls are TRBV3-1 and TRBJ2-7; D remains ambiguous. Germline lookup yields CDR1 LGHDT and CDR2 YNNKEL (reference sequence). V was pared by 3 bases and J by 3 bases, with 6 bases between. The CDR3 length is 12 residues.

The chain combines TRBV3-1 with TRBJ2-7, with 10 bases matching TRBD2. Germline CDR1 and CDR2: LGHDT and YNNKEL (reference sequence). V lost 6 bases and J lost 3; bases outside the gene matches: 8. This CDR3 region has 15 residues. CDR3 in amino acids: CASSPSGGNFYEQYF. The DNA of the CDR3 is TGTGCCAGCAGTCCTAGCGGGGGCAACTTCTACGAGCAGTACTTC.

The chain links TRBV7-9 to TRBJ2-2; tentatively, D is TRBD2 (5 bases). The CDR3 length is 15 residues. Trimming took 1 base from V and 2 from J, leaving 8 bases between them. The V gene's germline CDR1 is SEHNR and CDR2 FQNEAQ (reference sequence). This CDR3 is CASSLVGLNTGELFF. CDR3 coding DNA: TGTGCCAGCAGCTTAGTTGGACTCAACACCGGGGAGCTGTTTTTT.